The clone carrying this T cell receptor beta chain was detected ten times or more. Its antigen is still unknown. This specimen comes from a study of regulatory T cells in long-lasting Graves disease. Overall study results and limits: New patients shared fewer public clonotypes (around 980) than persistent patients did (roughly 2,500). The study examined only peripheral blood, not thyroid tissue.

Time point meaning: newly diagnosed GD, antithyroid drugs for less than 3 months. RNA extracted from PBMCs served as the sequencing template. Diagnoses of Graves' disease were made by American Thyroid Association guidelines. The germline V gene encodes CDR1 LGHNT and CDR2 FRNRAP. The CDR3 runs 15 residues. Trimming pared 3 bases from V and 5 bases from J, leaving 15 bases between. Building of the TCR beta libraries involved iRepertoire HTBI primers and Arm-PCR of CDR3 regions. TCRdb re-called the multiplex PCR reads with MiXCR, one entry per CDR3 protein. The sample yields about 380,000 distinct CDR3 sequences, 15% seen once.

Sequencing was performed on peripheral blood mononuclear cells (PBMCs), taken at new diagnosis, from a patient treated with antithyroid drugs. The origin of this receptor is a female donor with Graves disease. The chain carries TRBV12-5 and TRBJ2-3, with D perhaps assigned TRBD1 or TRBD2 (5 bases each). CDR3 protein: CASGFRGDSGDTQYF. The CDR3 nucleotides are TGTGCTAGTGGTTTTAGAGGGGATAGTGGAGATACGCAGTATTTT.